The 16 T cell receptor beta chains in this list originate from one sample, sequenced in a study of T cell changes during pregnancy in multiple sclerosis. Generated by immunoSEQ multiplex PCR, the TCRdb table keeps only in-frame clones and is missing some. There are 90,000 to 120,000 clones in the sample; just under 95% occur only once, and over 0.65% lies in the top ten. Sequenced here: peripheral blood, sampled in the third trimester of pregnancy. Receptors originate from a female donor in good health, enrolled as a control in a pregnancy study.

The J gene is TRBJ2-4, the V gene TRBV28; D remains unclear. V was shortened by 3 bases and J by 8 bases, with 2 bases between the two germline ends. The CDR3 has 10 amino acids. Germline-derived CDR1 and CDR2 are MDHEN and SYDVKM. The CDR3 loop is CASSFDIQYF. The CDR3 nucleotides are TGTGCCAGCAGTTTCGACATTCAGTACTTC.

V and J are TRBV11-3 and TRBJ2-2; D uncertain. Per the germline V gene, CDR1 is SGHNT and CDR2 is YENEEA. The CDR3 is 16 residues long. Trimming took 5 bases from V and 6 from J, leaving 19 bases between them. The CDR3 sequence is CASSRRASINPGELFF. The CDR3 nucleotides read TGTGCCAGCAGCCGTCGCGCCTCTATTAACCCCGGGGAGCTGTTTTTT.

This clone was picked up one time. The chain employs TRBV4-3 and TRBJ1-2; TRBD1 matches 7 bases. V lost 2 bases and J lost 7; bases outside the gene matches: 7. In germline, CDR1 is LGHNA, CDR2 YSLEER. The length of the CDR3 is 14 residues. The CDR3 nucleotides read TGCGCCAGCAGCCAACAATCAGGGGGAGGTGGCTACACCTTC. It specifies CASSQQSGGGGYTF.

The chain is built from TRBV30 and TRBJ1-2; 7 bases fit TRBD1. Losses at the gene ends were 2 bases for V and 5 bases for J; bases not matched to a gene: 11. The CDR3 is made up of 15 amino acids. Looked up from germline, CDR1 is GTSNPN and CDR2 is SVGIG (reference sequence). The CDR3 region is CAWSSKTGLGYGYTF. The CDR3 DNA sequence: TGTGCCTGGAGTTCTAAGACAGGGTTGGGGTATGGCTACACCTTC.

This chain connects TRBV7-9 to TRBJ2-2; D ambiguous. The CDR3 sequence is 14 residues long. V was pared by 3 bases and J by 6 bases, with 11 bases between. CDR1 is SEHNR, CDR2 FQNEAQ, per germline (reference sequence). The CDR3, as DNA: TGTGCCAGCAGCTTGACCTTAGCAGCCGGGGAGCTGTTTTTT. Translation gives CASSLTLAAGELFF.

V usage is TRBV9 and J usage is TRBJ2-2; a possible D gene is TRBD1 (6 bases). This CDR3 is 15 amino acids long. Trimming stripped 4 bases from V and 1 base from J, with 11 bases between. Germline V gives CDR1 SGDLS, CDR2 YYNGEE. CDR3 sequence: CASSRGTLNTGELFF. In nucleotides, the CDR3 is TGTGCCAGCAGCAGAGGGACATTGAACACCGGGGAGCTGTTTTTT.

The chain couples TRBV11-3 to TRBJ2-1; TRBD2 aligns across 11 bases. The V gene end was trimmed by 2 bases and the J gene end by 4 bases; junction bases not matched to a gene: 4. Germline lookup yields CDR1 SGHNT and CDR2 YENEEA. This CDR3 region has 16 residues. The CDR3 nucleotides read TGTGCCAGCAGCTTATCCGGGACTAGCGGTTACAATGAGCAGTTCTTC. Translation: CASSLSGTSGYNEQFF.

V usage is TRBV30 and J usage is TRBJ1-2; D call uncertain. Deletions cut 2 bases from V and 4 bases from J, with 5 bases between. Germline loops: CDR1 GTSNPN, CDR2 SVGIG (reference sequence). The CDR3 consists of 11 residues. CDR3 region: CAWSPLYGYTF. The CDR3 coding sequence is TGTGCCTGGAGTCCCCTCTATGGCTACACCTTC. The whole variable domain, filled in from reference TRBV30 and TRBJ1-2, reads SQTIHQWPATLVQPVGSPLSLECTVEGTSNPNLYWYRQAAGRGLQLLFYSVGIGQISSEVPQNLSASRPQDRQFILSSKKLLLSDSGFYLCAWSPLYGYTFGSGTRLTVV.

This rearrangement joins TRBV30 to TRBJ1-5; D is uncertain. This CDR3 is 14 amino acids long. With 0 bases removed from V and 2 bases from J, the gap between germline ends came to 8 bases. Germline CDR1 GTSNPN, CDR2 SVGIG (reference sequence). DNA of the CDR3: TGTGCCTGGAGTGTACTAGATGGCAATCAGCCCCAGCATTTT. This encodes CAWSVLDGNQPQHF.

The chain links TRBV2 to TRBJ2-7; D perhaps matches TRBD1 (6 bases). With 2 bases removed from V and 0 bases from J, the gap between germline ends came to 11 bases. The length of the CDR3 is 15 residues. Per the germline V gene, CDR1 is SNHLY and CDR2 is FYNNEI. The CDR3 loop reads CASSELTGPSYEQYF. The DNA for the CDR3 is TGTGCCAGCAGTGAACTCACAGGGCCCTCCTACGAGCAGTACTTC. Combining the CDR3 with reference TRBV2 and TRBJ2-7 gives the whole variable domain EPEVTQTPSHQVTQMGQEVILRCVPISNHLYFYWYRQILGQKVEFLVSFYNNEISEKSEIFDDQFSVERPDGSNFTLKIRSTKLEDSAMYFCASSELTGPSYEQYFGPGTRLTVT.

This clone was picked up one time. V is TRBV19 and J is TRBJ2-5; 8 nucleotides align to TRBD1. Trimming cost V 3 bases and J 3 bases; bases outside gene matches: 6. The CDR3 has 15 amino acids. Germline V gives CDR1 LNHDA, CDR2 SQIVND (reference sequence). The CDR3 DNA reads as TGTGCCAGTAGTATGGCGGACAGGGCTGAAGAGACCCAGTACTTC. It specifies CASSMADRAEETQYF.

The chain uses TRBV6-5 and TRBJ2-7; TRBD2 matches at 8 bases. Germline assignment: CDR1 MNHEY and CDR2 SVGAGI. The CDR3 is 15 residues long. J gave up 2 bases and V 6 bases, and 9 bases lay outside the gene matches. CDR3 residues: CASSQTGGPPYEQYF. DNA for the CDR3: TGTGCCAGCAGCCAAACGGGGGGGCCTCCCTACGAGCAGTACTTC.

J is TRBJ1-2 and V is TRBV10-3; D is perhaps TRBD1 (6 bases). CDR3 length equals 14 residues. Germline values: CDR1 ENHRY, CDR2 SYGVKD. The ends were cut back, 9 bases at V and 8 bases at J, with 22 bases in the middle. The CDR3 region is CAISPEAGAAGYTF. CDR3 coding DNA: TGTGCCATTAGCCCGGAGGCAGGGGCTGCGGGCTACACCTTC.

In its sample, this clone was seen once. This sequence joins TRBV5-1 and TRBJ1-1, with D perhaps TRBD1 (5 bases). Germline V lookup: CDR1 SGHRS, CDR2 YFSETQ. The CDR3 extends over 13 amino acids. V was shortened by 0 bases and J by 6 bases, with 9 bases between the two germline ends. CDR3 DNA sequence: TGCGCCAGCAGCTTGGCCACGGGGGCTGAAGCTTTCTTT. Protein: CASSLATGAEAFF.

The rearrangement joins TRBV7-2 to TRBJ1-3, with 9 bases lining up with TRBD1. V shed 5 bases, J shed 4 bases, and the junction held 6 bases outside the gene matches. There are 15 residues in the CDR3. In germline, CDR1 is SGHTA, CDR2 FQGNSA. In DNA, the CDR3 is TGTGCCAGCAGCACAACAGGGGGCGCAGGAAACACCATATATTTT. Translated: CASSTTGGAGNTIYF. Supplemented by reference TRBV7-2 and TRBJ1-3, the full variable domain reads GAGVSQSPSNKVTEKGKDVELRCDPISGHTALYWYRQSLGQGLEFLIYFQGNSAPDKSGLPSDRFSAERTGGSVSTLTIQRTQQEDSAVYLCASSTTGGAGNTIYFGEGSWLTVV.

The CDR3 region is CASRATGTGGRRNGTEAFF. The CDR3 DNA sequence: TGTGCCAGCAGGGCAACCGGGACAGGGGGCCGGCGGAATGGCACTGAAGCTTTCTTT. V is TRBV11-1 and J is TRBJ1-1; 12 bases map to TRBD1. This CDR3 spans 19 amino acids. From germline, CDR1 is SGHAT and CDR2 FQDESV (reference sequence). With 6 bases clipped from V and 4 bases from J, the junction kept 18 bases outside the gene matches.